This T cell receptor (beta chain) originates from a study of beta chain features in type 1 diabetes. Overall study: Age, gender and cell yields were similar between patients and healthy donors. Study-wide results and limits: It was among patients, rather than healthy donors, that naive, central memory and Treg TCRB repertoires appeared more similar. Reduced insertions and increased deletions marked VDJ junctions in type 1 diabetes patients.

Of note for this clone: The target antigen is unknown.

The CDR3 extends over 16 amino acids. V lost 1 base and J lost 4, with 14 bases in between. Germline CDR1 LGHNA, CDR2 YNFKEQ. cDNA synthesis used the whole RNA isolate, giving expressed TCRB sequences. Sequencing was performed with immunoSEQ multiplex PCR; in TCRdb, only in-frame clones are kept and a portion is missing. The sample yields 120,000 to 150,000 clones, less than 11% seen once. This chain uses TRBV4-2 with TRBJ1-5; no firm D call. The source material was naive CD4+ T cells from blood. This sequence was found in a man aged 18 to 35 in good health. DNA for the CDR3: TGTGCCAGCAGCCAAGCATACCAGGCAGTTAATCAGCCCCAGCATTTT. Translating gives CASSQAYQAVNQPQHF.